This TCR beta chain came from a study of cytomegalovirus exposure and HLA in healthy donors. The PCR contained 60 Vbeta and 13 Jbeta primers. Only in-frame clones appear in the TCRdb table, and some are missing; sequencing was by immunoSEQ multiplex PCR. Altogether more than 150,000 clones are present, roughly 80% being singletons, with the ten largest covering about 1.5%. V was pared by 2 bases and J by 5 bases, with 5 bases of the junction left unmatched. The CDR3 is made up of 14 amino acids. Germline CDR1 SQVTM, CDR2 ANQGSEA. For this clone: Its antigen remains unknown.

Broader study findings: The authors reported that TCR beta sequences could predict HLA-A and HLA-B alleles. These predictions were accurate for most subjects in the first cohort. Previously analyzed data showed that most TCR beta V segments were productive at a frequency of about 87% or about 30%. It was reported in a later analysis that an Asian-associated ancestry cluster showed fewer N-insertions than the roughly 620-donor mean.

Healthy bone marrow donors formed the donor group. Input material: PBMCs. J is TRBJ2-7 and V is TRBV29-1, with 11 bases fitting TRBD2. The TCR comes from a male donor in good health and CMV-seronegative. CDR3 sequence reads: CSVETTSGGDEQYF. CDR3 coding DNA: TGCAGCGTTGAAACCACTAGCGGGGGCGACGAGCAGTACTTC.